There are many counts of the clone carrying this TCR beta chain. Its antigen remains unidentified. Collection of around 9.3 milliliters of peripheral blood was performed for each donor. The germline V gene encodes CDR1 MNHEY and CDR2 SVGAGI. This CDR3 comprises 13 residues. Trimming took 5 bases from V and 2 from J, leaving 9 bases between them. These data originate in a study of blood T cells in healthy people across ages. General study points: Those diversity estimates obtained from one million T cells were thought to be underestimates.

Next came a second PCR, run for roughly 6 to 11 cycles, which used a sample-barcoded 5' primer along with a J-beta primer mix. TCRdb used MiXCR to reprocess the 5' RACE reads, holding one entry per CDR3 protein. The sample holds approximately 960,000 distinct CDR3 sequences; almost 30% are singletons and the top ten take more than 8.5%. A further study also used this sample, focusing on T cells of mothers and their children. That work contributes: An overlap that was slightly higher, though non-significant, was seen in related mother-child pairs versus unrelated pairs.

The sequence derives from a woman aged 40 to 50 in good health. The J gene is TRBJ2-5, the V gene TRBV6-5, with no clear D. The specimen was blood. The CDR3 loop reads CASSKTHQETQYF. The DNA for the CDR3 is TGTGCCAGCAGTAAAACCCATCAAGAGACCCAGTACTTC.